The 11 T cell receptor beta chains below all came from one sample that was sequenced in a study of blood T cell repertoires in COVID-19. The table came from immunoSEQ multiplex PCR; TCRdb's copy has only in-frame clones and leaves some out. The sample has roughly 430,000 clones, around nine tenths seen once. The sample consisted of PBMCs or T cells enriched from blood (not recorded which). These receptors originate from a woman aged 18-29 years who had been exposed to COVID-19.

This sequence joins TRBV28 and TRBJ2-7, with D perhaps TRBD2 (5 bases). This CDR3 contains 12 residues. In germline, CDR1 is MDHEN, CDR2 SYDVKM. V was clipped by 8 bases and J by 3 bases, with 11 bases between them. Here the CDR3 DNA reads TGTGCCAGCGGTAAAGGGAGCTACGAGCAGTACTTC. Residues: CASGKGSYEQYF.

The chain links TRBV7-9 to TRBJ2-7; no definite D call. The CDR3 spans 14 residues. Germline CDR1 and CDR2: SEHNR and FQNEAQ (reference sequence). The V and J ends lost 7 bases and 2 bases respectively, with 15 bases between them. In nucleotides, the CDR3 is TGTGCCAGCACCCGCGAATTGAACCCCTACGAGCAGTACTTC. Its translation: CASTRELNPYEQYF.

This clone was recorded only once. The rearrangement links TRBV28 to TRBJ1-2; D ambiguous. Germline V gene lookup returns CDR1 MDHEN and CDR2 SYDVKM. CDR3 length: 13 residues. The V gene lost 7 bases and the J gene lost 4 bases, with 13 bases spanning the gap. CDR3: CASTEVSFYGYTF. The CDR3 bases are TGTGCCAGCACGGAGGTCTCCTTCTATGGCTACACCTTC.

A note on this clone: Other DNA sequences within the sample encode an identical CDR3. The chain carries TRBV6-4 and TRBJ2-3; TRBD1 matches 8 bases. V lost 5 bases to trimming and J lost 1 base; unmatched junction nucleotides: 2. Germline V gene lookup returns CDR1 MRHNA and CDR2 SNTAGT. The CDR3 consists of 14 residues. CDR3 amino acids: CASSQTGGTDTQYF. CDR3 nucleotide sequence: TGTGCCAGCAGTCAGACAGGGGGCACAGATACGCAGTATTTT.

CDR3 residues: CASSPRDRVYEQYF. CDR3 nucleotide sequence: TGTGCCAGCAGTCCCAGGGACAGGGTCTACGAGCAGTACTTC. The chain employs TRBV27 and TRBJ2-7; TRBD1 matches 9 bases. Germline trimming cut 5 bases from V and 3 bases from J; bases unmatched to any gene: 5. CDR1 and CDR2 (germline): MNHEY, SMNVEV (reference sequence). The CDR3 runs 14 residues.

As regards this clone: An end of the junction differs from the germline gene, which may be a read error. The chain has TRBV6-2 or TRBV6-3 and TRBJ1-1; D is perhaps TRBD1 (6 bases). The germline CDR1 and CDR2 sequences are MNHEY and SVGEGT. The CDR3 has 16 amino acids. Here the CDR3 DNA reads TGTGCCAGCAGTAACTCTTTCCAGGGGAGAAACACTGAAGCTTTCTTT. Its translation: CASSNSFQGRNTEAFF.

The count of this clone is one. This chain uses TRBV28 with TRBJ2-7, with 7 bases fitting TRBD2. Germline CDR1 reads MDHEN; CDR2 reads SYDVKM. Trimming cost V 4 bases and J 3 bases; bases outside gene matches: 21. The CDR3 sequence is 19 residues long. The CDR3 DNA reads TGTGCCAGCAGTTCCCCCCACGGCGGGAGTATAGTAGTTGTCTACGAGCAGTACTTC. Protein product: CASSSPHGGSIVVVYEQYF.

The chain recombines TRBV7-9 with TRBJ1-6; 7 positions agree with TRBD1. CDR1 SEHNR and CDR2 FQNEAQ come from the germline V gene (reference sequence). V dropped 5 bases and J dropped 10; count of bases not matched to a gene: 11. The CDR3 loop spans 15 amino acids. CDR3 residues: CASSSDEDRASPLHF. The CDR3 region has the DNA TGTGCCAGCAGCAGCGACGAAGACAGGGCGTCACCCCTCCACTTT.

J is TRBJ2-7 and V is TRBV6-1; D possibly corresponds to TRBD1 (5 bases). The CDR3 has 14 amino acids. The V gene's germline CDR1 is MNHNS and CDR2 SASEGT. V shed 2 bases and J shed 7 bases, with 15 bases lying between them. CDR3 coding DNA: TGTGCCAGCAGTGAACTCAGGGTAAAAAGAGAGCAGTACTTC. Protein sequence: CASSELRVKREQYF.

This clone was counted a single time. The chain has TRBV11-2 and TRBJ2-7; D is possibly TRBD1 (5 bases). Germline-derived CDR1 and CDR2 are SGHAT and FQNNGV. CDR3 size: 15 residues. Trimming cost V 0 bases and J 3 bases, with 12 bases left between them. In DNA, the CDR3 is TGTGCCAGCAGCTTAGATCCTGGACACGACTACGAGCAGTACTTC. It is translated as CASSLDPGHDYEQYF.

The V gene is TRBV7-8, the J gene TRBJ1-2; 10 nucleotides line up with TRBD1. The germline V gene encodes CDR1 SGHVS and CDR2 FQNEAQ. CDR3 length: 16 amino acids. V trimming: 2 bases; J trimming: 8 bases; junction bases outside the gene matches: 11. The chain's CDR3 is CASSLRSGTGDFGYTF. In DNA form, the CDR3 reads TGTGCCAGCAGCTTAAGATCCGGGACAGGGGATTTCGGCTACACCTTC. Using reference TRBV7-8 and TRBJ1-2 for the parts outside the CDR3, the full variable domain is GAGVSQSPRYKVAKRGQDVALRCDPISGHVSLFWYQQALGQGPEFLTYFQNEAQLDKSGLPSDRFFAERPEGSVSTLKIQRTQQEDSAVYLCASSLRSGTGDFGYTFGSGTRLTVV.